This T cell receptor (beta chain) appears in the sequencing data of a study of blood T cell repertoires in COVID-19. Study overall: Samples taken during acute and convalescent COVID-19 were collected in the United States, Italy and Spain.

This table comes from immunoSEQ multiplex PCR, and its TCRdb copy is limited to in-frame clones, with some not included. The top ten hold just over 8.5% of the sample, which has 180,000 or so clones, 76% seen once. This clone occurred a few times. The ends were cut back, 5 bases at V and 0 bases at J, with 13 bases in the middle. The CDR3 consists of 14 residues. Germline CDR1 and CDR2: SQVTM and ANQGSEA. The rearrangement joins TRBV29-1 to TRBJ1-1, with D perhaps TRBD1 (6 bases). This receptor was obtained from a woman aged 50 to 60 with active or convalescent COVID-19. Input material: peripheral blood. The CDR3 sequence is CSVQGRNMNTEAFF. CDR3 in DNA: TGCAGCGTTCAGGGGCGAAATATGAACACTGAAGCTTTCTTT.